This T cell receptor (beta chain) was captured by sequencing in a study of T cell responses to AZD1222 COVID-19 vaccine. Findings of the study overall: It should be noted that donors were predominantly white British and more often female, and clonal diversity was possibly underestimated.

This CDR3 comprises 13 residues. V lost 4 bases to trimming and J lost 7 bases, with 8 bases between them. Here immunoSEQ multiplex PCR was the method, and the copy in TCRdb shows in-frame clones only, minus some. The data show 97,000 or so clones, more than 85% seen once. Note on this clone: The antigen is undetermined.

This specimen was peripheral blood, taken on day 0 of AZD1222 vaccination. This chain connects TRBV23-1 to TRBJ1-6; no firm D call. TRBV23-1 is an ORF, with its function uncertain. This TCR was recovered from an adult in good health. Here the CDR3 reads CASSPSGNSPLHF. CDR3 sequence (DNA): TGCGCCAGCAGTCCGAGTGGGAATTCACCCCTCCACTTT.